This is a list of T cell receptor beta chains from one sample in a study of OX40 agonist ivuxolimab in advanced cancers. Assay: immunoSEQ multiplex PCR; the TCRdb copy retains only in-frame clones and omits some. The sample has 37,000 or so clones; around 73% are singletons. The sequenced sample was CD4+ or CD8+ T cells sorted from blood, obtained in a trial of the OX40 agonist ivuxolimab. These TCRs come from an adult with an advanced solid tumor such as melanoma, head and neck, liver or kidney cancer. CDR3s include the opening cysteine and the closing phenylalanine or tryptophan. The order of the fields is J gene, D gene, V gene, clone size, CDR3 protein, CDR3 DNA. The D gene is left open where the match is weak. Clone sizes are given selectively: once, few, many, or a class where the clone is expanded.

TRBJ2-3 NA TRBV5-1 once CASSGIGTRVSTDTQYF TGCGCCAGCAGCGGGATAGGGACAAGGGTTAGCACAGATACGCAGTATTTT
TRBJ2-1 NA TRBV4-2 NA CASSLKLGQPNYNEQFF TGTGCCAGCAGCCTCAAACTCGGACAGCCCAACTACAATGAGCAGTTCTTC
TRBJ2-3 NA TRBV11-3 NA CASSVADTDTQYF TGTGCCAGCTCAGTGGCGGATACAGATACGCAGTATTTT
TRBJ1-3 NA TRBV28 NA CASSLGAGGDTIYF TGTGCCAGCAGTTTAGGGGCGGGAGGGGACACCATATATTTT
TRBJ1-5 NA TRBV5-1 NA CASSLAMGNQPQHF TGCGCCAGCAGCTTGGCCATGGGTAATCAGCCCCAGCATTTT
TRBJ2-1 NA TRBV18 once CASSPLGGSSYNEQFF TGTGCCAGCTCACCACTAGGAGGGAGTAGCTACAATGAGCAGTTCTTC
TRBJ2-2 NA TRBV7-2 NA CASSLPGVTRTGELFF TGTGCCAGCAGCTTGCCGGGGGTTACGCGAACCGGGGAGCTGTTTTTT
TRBJ1-5 TRBD1 TRBV4-3 NA CASSQSGGGNQPQHF TGCGCCAGCAGCCAGTCAGGGGGCGGCAATCAGCCCCAGCATTTT
TRBJ1-3 NA TRBV5-1 NA CASSDQTSNLYGNTIYF TGCGCCAGCAGCGACCAGACAAGTAACCTTTATGGAAACACCATATATTTT
TRBJ2-7 NA TRBV14 NA CASSQGSGRAYEQYF TGTGCCAGCAGCCAAGGAAGTGGCAGGGCCTACGAGCAGTACTTC
TRBJ2-7 NA TRBV6-5 NA CASSYGGLGFYEQYF TGTGCCAGCAGTTACGGGGGCCTTGGTTTCTACGAGCAGTACTTC